A selection of T cell receptor beta chains follows, all from one sample in a study of blood T cell repertoires in COVID-19. Only in-frame clones appear in the TCRdb table, and some are missing; sequencing was by immunoSEQ multiplex PCR. The repertoire holds 250,000 or so clones, with over 80% as singletons. The sequenced sample was peripheral blood. The origin of the receptors is a woman aged 55-75 years with active or convalescent COVID-19. The CDR3 runs from the conserved cysteine through the conserved F or W. D genes are given only for firm matches. The size entry is marked missing in some rows and otherwise reads once, few, many or a size class.

J gene	clone size	V gene	D gene	CDR3 protein	CDR3 DNA
TRBJ1-3	once	TRBV9	TRBD1	CASSGKDRVRVPSGNTIYF	TGTGCCAGCAGCGGAAAAGACAGGGTTAGGGTTCCCTCTGGAAACACCATATATTTT
TRBJ2-1	few	TRBV19	TRBD2	CASSTLAGSYNEQFF	TGTGCCAGTAGTACTTTAGCGGGGAGCTACAATGAGCAGTTCTTC
TRBJ1-1	NA	TRBV28	NA	CASSYDRLRNTEAFF	TGTGCCAGCAGTTATGACAGGTTACGGAACACTGAAGCTTTCTTT
TRBJ1-6	NA	TRBV19	NA	CASSIIQGLNSPLHF	TGTGCCAGTAGTATTATTCAGGGTCTCAATTCACCCCTCCACTTT
TRBJ2-5	NA	TRBV11-2	NA	CASRGPRVTAGQETQYF	TGTGCCAGCAGAGGACCGAGAGTGACGGCGGGACAAGAGACCCAGTACTTC
TRBJ1-2	NA	TRBV11-3	TRBD1	CASRMTGGFGGYTF	TGTGCCAGCAGGATGACAGGGGGCTTTGGTGGCTACACCTTC
TRBJ2-2	NA	TRBV4-1	NA	CASSQDSGERRGELFF	TGCGCCAGCAGCCAAGATTCCGGGGAGCGGCGCGGGGAGCTGTTTTTT
TRBJ1-4	NA	TRBV5-6	NA	CASSPLLATNEKLFF	TGTGCCAGCAGCCCCCTCCTTGCAACTAATGAAAAACTGTTTTTT
TRBJ2-5	NA	TRBV2	TRBD1	CASRDRGETQYF	TGTGCCAGCAGGGACAGGGGAGAGACCCAGTACTTC
TRBJ2-1	NA	TRBV30	NA	CAWTQGWQYNEQFF	TGTGCCTGGACCCAGGGGTGGCAATACAATGAGCAGTTCTTC
TRBJ1-6	once	TRBV7-8	NA	CASSLESSYNSPLHF	TGTGCCAGCAGCTTGGAGAGCTCCTATAATTCACCCCTCCACTTT
TRBJ2-1	NA	TRBV27	NA	CASLDSQSSYNEQFF	TGTGCCAGTCTTGACAGCCAAAGCTCCTACAATGAGCAGTTCTTC
TRBJ1-1	NA	TRBV19	NA	CASSITGMNTEAFF	TGTGCCAGTAGTATTACAGGCATGAACACTGAAGCTTTCTTT
TRBJ1-3	once	TRBV7-9	NA	CASSLGAGTGNTIYF	TGTGCCAGCAGCTTAGGGGCCGGGACAGGAAACACCATATATTTT
TRBJ1-5	NA	TRBV7-8	NA	CASSLVPGRGNQPQHF	TGTGCCAGCAGCTTAGTCCCCGGGCGGGGCAATCAGCCCCAGCATTTT
TRBJ2-1	NA	TRBV7-2	NA	CASSLETRREQFF	TGTGCCAGCAGCTTAGAAACGAGGCGTGAGCAGTTCTTC
TRBJ1-1	NA	TRBV29-1	NA	CSVLREMNTEAFF	TGCAGCGTACTCAGGGAAATGAACACTGAAGCTTTCTTT
TRBJ2-2	NA	TRBV7-6	NA	CASSPLVTGELFF	TGTGCCAGCTCCCCACTAGTGACCGGGGAGCTGTTTTTT
TRBJ2-1	NA	TRBV19	TRBD2	CASRAGTSYNEQFF	TGTGCCAGTAGGGCCGGGACTAGTTACAATGAGCAGTTCTTC
TRBJ1-5	NA	TRBV2	TRBD1	CASSDGTGVGGQPQHF	TGTGCCAGCAGTGACGGAACAGGGGTAGGTGGTCAGCCCCAGCATTTT
TRBJ1-2	once	TRBV23-1	TRBD1	CASIPSDRQRNYGYTF	TGCGCCAGCATTCCCTCGGACAGGCAAAGAAACTATGGCTACACCTTC
TRBJ2-1	NA	TRBV5-1	TRBD2	CASIRSEAGGGEQFF	TGCGCCAGCATCCGATCGGAAGCGGGAGGGGGGGAGCAGTTCTTC
TRBJ2-7	NA	TRBV19	TRBD2	CASSPRLAANYEQYF	TGTGCCAGTAGTCCGCGACTAGCGGCGAACTACGAGCAGTACTTC
TRBJ1-4	NA	TRBV30	NA	CARGVTGEINEKLFF	TGTGCGCGGGGGGTCACCGGGGAAATTAATGAAAAACTGTTTTTT
TRBJ2-3	NA	TRBV19	TRBD1	CATRRWDRGRETDTQYF	TGTGCCACCCGAAGGTGGGACAGGGGGCGCGAGACAGATACGCAGTATTTT
TRBJ1-1	once	TRBV5-1	TRBD1	CASSLAQGAQTEAFF	TGCGCCAGCAGCTTGGCCCAGGGGGCGCAAACTGAAGCTTTCTTT
TRBJ2-3	NA	TRBV24-1	TRBD2	CATRDGRAKDTQYF	TGTGCCACCAGGGACGGGAGGGCCAAAGATACGCAGTATTTT
TRBJ2-2	NA	TRBV10-1	NA	CASRTNTGELFF	TGCGCCAGCAGAACTAACACCGGGGAGCTGTTTTTT
TRBJ2-5	once	TRBV7-2	NA	CASSLAGAETQYF	TGTGCCAGCAGCTTAGCAGGGGCAGAGACCCAGTACTTC
TRBJ2-2	NA	TRBV19	TRBD1	CASSITGGSGELFF	TGTGCCAGTAGTATTACAGGGGGAAGCGGGGAGCTGTTTTTT
TRBJ1-3	few	TRBV19	NA	CASRLGAEGNTIYF	TGTGCCAGTAGGCTGGGGGCAGAAGGAAACACCATATATTTT
TRBJ1-4	NA	TRBV9	TRBD1	CASSLPQGGNEKLFF	TGTGCCAGCAGCCTCCCCCAGGGGGGTAATGAAAAACTGTTTTTT
TRBJ2-1	NA	TRBV6-5	TRBD1	CASTTTGIRNEQFF	TGTGCCAGCACTACGACAGGGATAAGGAATGAGCAGTTCTTC
TRBJ1-2	NA	TRBV6-5	NA	CASSWGQSPASYGYTF	TGTGCCAGCAGTTGGGGCCAGAGCCCCGCATCCTATGGCTACACCTTC
TRBJ2-5	NA	TRBV6-5	NA	CASRRPGPETQYF	TGTGCCAGCAGGAGGCCAGGGCCAGAGACCCAGTACTTC
TRBJ2-1	NA	TRBV7-9	NA	CASSLAGVNEQFF	TGTGCCAGCAGCTTAGCAGGGGTGAATGAGCAGTTCTTC
TRBJ1-4	NA	TRBV11-2	TRBD1	CASSIDRVGEKLFF	TGTGCCAGCAGCATAGACAGGGTCGGAGAAAAACTGTTTTTT
TRBJ2-2	NA	TRBV18	NA	CASSPPNRVDTGELFF	TGTGCCAGCTCACCACCGAACAGGGTCGACACCGGGGAGCTGTTTTTT
TRBJ2-7	NA	TRBV10-3	TRBD2	CAISGLGGSQYEQYF	TGTGCCATCAGTGGCCTCGGCGGGAGTCAATACGAGCAGTACTTC
TRBJ2-3	NA	TRBV30	NA	CAWIPGGQTPTDTQYF	TGTGCCTGGATTCCGGGGGGCCAGACTCCCACAGATACGCAGTATTTT
TRBJ1-1	NA	TRBV18	NA	CASSPSGVRDTEAFF	TGTGCCAGCTCACCGTCCGGGGTACGGGACACTGAAGCTTTCTTT
TRBJ2-1	NA	TRBV5-5	TRBD1	CASSLGGEQFF	TGTGCCAGCAGCTTAGGGGGCGAGCAGTTCTTC
TRBJ2-5	NA	TRBV6-5	TRBD2	CASRLAGGNQETQYF	TGTGCCAGCCGTCTAGCGGGGGGCAACCAAGAGACCCAGTACTTC
TRBJ1-5	few	TRBV18	NA	CASSPQTETQPQHF	TGTGCCAGCTCACCGCAAACAGAGACGCAGCCCCAGCATTTT
TRBJ2-3	few	TRBV4-2	TRBD2	CASSPEGLAGSQYF	TGTGCCAGCAGCCCAGAAGGACTAGCGGGATCGCAGTATTTT
TRBJ2-1	NA	TRBV7-3	TRBD2	CASSRTSGSIRNEQFF	TGTGCCAGCAGCCGGACTAGCGGGAGTATCAGGAATGAGCAGTTCTTC
TRBJ1-2	few	TRBV28	NA	CASSLSAGLMGYTF	TGTGCCAGCAGTTTATCCGCAGGGTTGATGGGCTACACCTTC
TRBJ2-5	NA	TRBV7-8	TRBD2	CASSSFGTSGRKETQYF	TGTGCCAGCAGCTCGTTCGGGACTAGCGGGAGGAAGGAGACCCAGTACTTC
TRBJ2-1	once	TRBV10-3	NA	CAISESTPGVYNEQFF	TGTGCCATCAGTGAGTCGACCCCAGGGGTCTACAATGAGCAGTTCTTC
TRBJ2-1	NA	TRBV21-1	NA	CASSRRPPSSYNEQFF	TGTGCCAGCAGCCGTAGACCGCCTAGCTCCTACAATGAGCAGTTCTTC
TRBJ1-1	NA	TRBV11-3	NA	CASSSLAGNTEAFF	TGTGCCAGCAGCTCCCTCGCAGGGAACACTGAAGCTTTCTTT
TRBJ1-5	NA	TRBV19	NA	CASSKTVFNQPQHF	TGTGCCAGTAGTAAGACAGTTTTCAATCAGCCCCAGCATTTT
TRBJ2-7	NA	TRBV5-5	NA	CASSLSKQVSPYYEQYF	TGTGCCAGCAGCTTGTCAAAGCAGGTGTCGCCCTATTACGAGCAGTACTTC
TRBJ2-3	once	TRBV5-1	NA	CASSLAGELVPDTQYF	TGCGCCAGCAGCTTGGCGGGGGAACTAGTGCCAGATACGCAGTATTTT
TRBJ2-3	NA	TRBV5-1	TRBD2	CASSPQPGLAGVYGPDTQYF	TGCGCCAGCAGCCCCCAACCGGGACTAGCGGGGGTATATGGGCCAGATACGCAGTATTTT
TRBJ1-1	NA	TRBV25-1	TRBD1	CASSEGQGKTEAFF	TGTGCCAGCAGTGAAGGACAGGGGAAGACTGAAGCTTTCTTT
TRBJ1-5	NA	TRBV30	NA	CAWSAGHSYPWGNQPQHF	TGTGCCTGGAGTGCGGGACACTCTTACCCCTGGGGCAATCAGCCCCAGCATTTT
TRBJ2-2	NA	TRBV2	NA	CASSDGEPGELFF	TGTGCCAGCAGTGATGGGGAGCCCGGGGAGCTGTTTTTT